The rows below give T cell receptor beta chains drawn from one sample of a study of shared clonotypes between healthy human individuals. Profiling relied on immunoSEQ multiplex PCR, and the TCRdb table lists in-frame clones only, not all of them. Of roughly 1,500,000 clones listed, approximately 98% were seen once; the top ten hold roughly 0.4%. The material sequenced was naive CD4+ T cells sorted from blood. All receptors come from a young man in good health. The CDR3 runs from the conserved cysteine through the conserved F or W. The D gene is left open where the match is weak. A clone size is listed for some rows: how often the clone was seen (once, few, many), or a class if it is expanded.

d_gene: NA
j_gene: TRBJ2-5
abundance: NA
v_gene: TRBV15
CDR3nt: TGTGCCACCAGCAGATCGTACCAAGAGACCCAGTACTTC
CDR3aa: CATSRSYQETQYF

d_gene: TRBD2
j_gene: TRBJ2-3
abundance: NA
v_gene: TRBV5-4
CDR3nt: TGTGCCAGCAGCTTGGGTAGCGGGAGGGCCGGGACGCAGTATTTT
CDR3aa: CASSLGSGRAGTQYF

d_gene: TRBD2
j_gene: TRBJ2-5
abundance: once
v_gene: TRBV27
CDR3nt: TGTGCCAGCAGTTGGCAGGCGGGGGGTTGGGAGACCCAGTACTTC
CDR3aa: CASSWQAGGWETQYF

d_gene: TRBD1
j_gene: TRBJ1-1
abundance: NA
v_gene: TRBV18
CDR3nt: TGTGCCAGCTCACTAGGGGGCGCACAGAACACTGAAGCTTTCTTT
CDR3aa: CASSLGGAQNTEAFF

d_gene: NA
j_gene: TRBJ2-2
abundance: NA
v_gene: TRBV7-3
CDR3nt: TGTGCCAGCAGCCTCAGCGGGGAGCTGTTTTTT
CDR3aa: CASSLSGELFF

d_gene: TRBD2
j_gene: TRBJ2-3
abundance: NA
v_gene: TRBV27
CDR3nt: TGTGCCAGCAGTCCGAGCCGACTAGCGCGTCTTAGGGATACGCAGTATTTT
CDR3aa: CASSPSRLARLRDTQYF

d_gene: TRBD1
j_gene: TRBJ2-7
abundance: NA
v_gene: TRBV5-1
CDR3nt: TGCGCCAGCAGCCCAGACCGGGACAGGGCAAACGAGCAGTACTTC
CDR3aa: CASSPDRDRANEQYF

d_gene: TRBD1
j_gene: TRBJ2-2
abundance: once
v_gene: TRBV5-8
CDR3nt: TGTGCCAGCAGTACTGACCGGGACAGGGGTGTTAGGGCCGGGGAGCTGTTTTTT
CDR3aa: CASSTDRDRGVRAGELFF

d_gene: NA
j_gene: TRBJ1-1
abundance: NA
v_gene: TRBV19
CDR3nt: TGTGCCAGTATAGGTATGAACACTGAAGCTTTCTTT
CDR3aa: CASIGMNTEAFF

d_gene: TRBD2
j_gene: TRBJ2-3
abundance: NA
v_gene: TRBV5-1
CDR3nt: TGCGCCAGCAGCTTGGTGGCGGGAGCTACAGATACGCAGTATTTT
CDR3aa: CASSLVAGATDTQYF

d_gene: TRBD1
j_gene: TRBJ2-2
abundance: NA
v_gene: TRBV14
CDR3nt: TGTGCCAGCAGACAGGGGGACTCCTTCGCGAACACCGGGGAGCTGTTTTTT
CDR3aa: CASRQGDSFANTGELFF

d_gene: NA
j_gene: TRBJ2-1
abundance: NA
v_gene: TRBV5-1
CDR3nt: TGCGCCAGCAGCTCACCTAGTACTGAGCAGTTCTTC
CDR3aa: CASSSPSTEQFF

d_gene: TRBD1
j_gene: TRBJ2-7
abundance: NA
v_gene: TRBV5-4
CDR3nt: TGTGCCAGCAGCTTGGTCGGGGACAGGGCCGTAGTGCAGTACTTC
CDR3aa: CASSLVGDRAVVQYF

d_gene: TRBD2
j_gene: TRBJ2-1
abundance: NA
v_gene: TRBV18
CDR3nt: TGTGCCACCAAGGCTAGCGGGAGCGATGAGCAGTTCTTC
CDR3aa: CATKASGSDEQFF

d_gene: NA
j_gene: TRBJ2-5
abundance: NA
v_gene: TRBV18
CDR3nt: TGTGCCAGCTCACCAAGGGAGACGGGACAAGAGACCCAGTACTTC
CDR3aa: CASSPRETGQETQYF

d_gene: TRBD1
j_gene: TRBJ2-7
abundance: NA
v_gene: TRBV27
CDR3nt: TGTGCCAGCAGTCCCGGACAGGGTTTGTACGAGCAGTACTTC
CDR3aa: CASSPGQGLYEQYF

d_gene: NA
j_gene: TRBJ1-3
abundance: once
v_gene: TRBV5-1
CDR3nt: TGCGCCAGCAGCTTGGATGCGGGTGCGCCCAACACCATATATTTT
CDR3aa: CASSLDAGAPNTIYF

d_gene: TRBD1
j_gene: TRBJ2-1
abundance: once
v_gene: TRBV25-1
CDR3nt: TGTGCCAGCAGTGAAGGGACAGCCTACAATGAGCAGTTCTTC
CDR3aa: CASSEGTAYNEQFF

d_gene: TRBD1
j_gene: TRBJ2-1
abundance: NA
v_gene: TRBV5-1
CDR3nt: TGCGCCAGCAGCTTGGCCGGGACAGGGAACAATGAGCAGTTCTTC
CDR3aa: CASSLAGTGNNEQFF

d_gene: TRBD1
j_gene: TRBJ1-5
abundance: NA
v_gene: TRBV6-4
CDR3nt: TGTGCCAGCAGTGACCGACAGGGACAGCCCCAGCATTTT
CDR3aa: CASSDRQGQPQHF

d_gene: NA
j_gene: TRBJ2-6
abundance: NA
v_gene: TRBV6-1
CDR3nt: TGTGCCAGCAGTGAGAGAAGGAGCTCTGGGGCCAACGTCCTGACTTTC
CDR3aa: CASSERRSSGANVLTF

d_gene: NA
j_gene: TRBJ2-6
abundance: NA
v_gene: TRBV29-1
CDR3nt: TGCAGCGCCCCGGTGGGGGGGGGCTCGGCTGGGGCCAACGTCCTGACTTTC
CDR3aa: CSAPVGGGSAGANVLTF

d_gene: TRBD2
j_gene: TRBJ2-3
abundance: NA
v_gene: TRBV19
CDR3nt: TGTGCCAGTACCATGGGCCTAGCGGGAGACGGAGATACGCAGTATTTT
CDR3aa: CASTMGLAGDGDTQYF

d_gene: NA
j_gene: TRBJ1-5
abundance: NA
v_gene: TRBV28
CDR3nt: TGTGCCAGCAGTTCTCCGGCCGACCCCCGTTATCAGCCCCAGCATTTT
CDR3aa: CASSSPADPRYQPQHF

d_gene: NA
j_gene: TRBJ2-5
abundance: NA
v_gene: TRBV5-1
CDR3nt: TGCGCCAGCAGCTTGGCTCAAATACAAGAGACCCAGTACTTC
CDR3aa: CASSLAQIQETQYF

d_gene: TRBD1
j_gene: TRBJ2-5
abundance: NA
v_gene: TRBV5-1
CDR3nt: TGCGCCAGCAGCCCGGGGACAGGGCGCGAAGAGACCCAGTACTTC
CDR3aa: CASSPGTGREETQYF

d_gene: TRBD1
j_gene: TRBJ1-2
abundance: NA
v_gene: TRBV5-5
CDR3nt: TGTGCCAGCAGCTTGGAGGACAGGGTGAGGGGCTACACCTTC
CDR3aa: CASSLEDRVRGYTF

d_gene: TRBD2
j_gene: TRBJ2-1
abundance: NA
v_gene: TRBV6-5
CDR3nt: TGTGCCAGCAAACAGGGGACTAGCGGGAGGGGCGAGCAGTTCTTC
CDR3aa: CASKQGTSGRGEQFF

d_gene: TRBD2
j_gene: TRBJ2-3
abundance: NA
v_gene: TRBV19
CDR3nt: TGTGCCAGTAGTAATGGACCGGGACTAGCGGGCCGGGGAGATACGCAGTATTTT
CDR3aa: CASSNGPGLAGRGDTQYF

d_gene: TRBD1
j_gene: TRBJ2-5
abundance: NA
v_gene: TRBV9
CDR3nt: TGTGCCAGCAGCCCCGGGACAGGGCCTAAGACCCAGTACTTC
CDR3aa: CASSPGTGPKTQYF

d_gene: TRBD2
j_gene: TRBJ2-5
abundance: NA
v_gene: TRBV5-1
CDR3nt: TGCGCCAGCAGCTTGCTTCGCGGGAGTACACAAGAGACCCAGTACTTC
CDR3aa: CASSLLRGSTQETQYF

d_gene: TRBD1
j_gene: TRBJ1-2
abundance: NA
v_gene: TRBV7-8
CDR3nt: TGTGCCAGCAGCAGGGACAGGGGTCATGGCTACACCTTC
CDR3aa: CASSRDRGHGYTF

d_gene: TRBD1
j_gene: TRBJ1-2
abundance: NA
v_gene: TRBV6-5
CDR3nt: TGTGCCAGCAGCCTGGCAGGGGGCCTACGCGGTGGCTACACCTTC
CDR3aa: CASSLAGGLRGGYTF

d_gene: TRBD2
j_gene: TRBJ2-7
abundance: NA
v_gene: TRBV10-3
CDR3nt: TGTGCCATTCAGGGGTCCACTAGCGGGATTCAATACGAGCAGTACTTC
CDR3aa: CAIQGSTSGIQYEQYF

d_gene: NA
j_gene: TRBJ2-3
abundance: NA
v_gene: TRBV10-2
CDR3nt: TGCGCCAGCAGGAGAGAGAGCGATTTCGATACGCAGTATTTT
CDR3aa: CASRRESDFDTQYF

d_gene: TRBD1
j_gene: TRBJ2-5
abundance: NA
v_gene: TRBV9
CDR3nt: TGTGCCAGCAGCGTAGGTCCCCGACAGGGACAAGAGACCCAGTACTTC
CDR3aa: CASSVGPRQGQETQYF

d_gene: NA
j_gene: TRBJ2-4
abundance: once
v_gene: TRBV5-1
CDR3nt: TGCGCCAGCAGCTTTGGGGGCGCGGAAGCCAAAAACATTCAGTACTTC
CDR3aa: CASSFGGAEAKNIQYF

d_gene: TRBD1
j_gene: TRBJ1-1
abundance: once
v_gene: TRBV28
CDR3nt: TGTGCCAGCGGTGACAGGGGGCGCGTCACTGAAGCTTTCTTT
CDR3aa: CASGDRGRVTEAFF

d_gene: TRBD1
j_gene: TRBJ1-2
abundance: NA
v_gene: TRBV28
CDR3nt: TGTGCCAGCAGCACGGACAGGGGGCAAGACTATGGCTACACCTTC
CDR3aa: CASSTDRGQDYGYTF

d_gene: NA
j_gene: TRBJ2-7
abundance: NA
v_gene: TRBV7-2
CDR3nt: TGTGCCAGCAGCTCGACTAGGTACGAGCAGTACTTC
CDR3aa: CASSSTRYEQYF

d_gene: TRBD1
j_gene: TRBJ2-1
abundance: few
v_gene: TRBV7-9
CDR3nt: TGTGCCAGCAGCTTACGACAGGGTTCCTACAATGAGCAGTTCTTC
CDR3aa: CASSLRQGSYNEQFF

d_gene: NA
j_gene: TRBJ2-1
abundance: NA
v_gene: TRBV11-3
CDR3nt: TGTGCCAGCAGCTTAGCAGGAGGTGAGCAGTTCTTC
CDR3aa: CASSLAGGEQFF